Listed here are 29 T cell receptor beta chains from one sample, sequenced in a study of blood T cells in healthy people across ages. A sample-barcoded 5' primer and a J-beta primer mix were used in a second PCR of about 7 to 12 cycles. TCRdb reprocessed the 5' RACE reads via MiXCR and lists one record per CDR3 protein. The data show some 730,000 distinct CDR3 sequences, about a fifth seen once. The sequenced material came from blood. The receptors here all came from a man in his 70s in good health.

As concerns this clonotype: A much bigger clone sits one base away, suggesting this may be a read error. The rearrangement links TRBV7-2 to TRBJ1-4; 8 nucleotides align to TRBD1. With 0 bases clipped from V and 8 bases from J, the junction kept 5 bases outside the gene matches. In germline, CDR1 is SGHTA, CDR2 FQGNSA. The CDR3 is 15 amino acids. The CDR3 nucleotides read TGTGCCAGCAGCTTAGCGGGACAGGAAGGAGAAAAACTGTTTTTT. It codes for CASSLAGQEGEKLFF.

This chain joins TRBV12-3 or TRBV12-4 and TRBJ1-6; TRBD1 matches at 7 bases. Trimming at V came to 6 bases and at J to 0 bases, leaving 5 bases not matched to a gene. This CDR3 region has 16 residues. CDR3 sequence reads: CASRPGGSSYNSPLHF. As DNA, the CDR3 is TGTGCCAGCAGACCAGGGGGAAGCTCCTATAATTCACCCCTCCACTTT.

J is TRBJ2-5 and V is TRBV7-9; 8 bases match TRBD2. The CDR3 has 16 amino acids. The J segment lost 0 bases and the V segment lost 3 bases, leaving 6 bases of the junction unmatched. The germline CDR1 and CDR2 sequences are SEHNR and FQNEAQ (reference sequence). The CDR3 region has the DNA TGTGCCAGCAGCTTCTTTACGGGGGGGTACCAAGAGACCCAGTACTTC. Protein product: CASSFFTGGYQETQYF.

This clonotype has only a few counts. The rearrangement joins TRBV29-1 to TRBJ1-1; TRBD1 might be the D (6 bases). The germline V gene encodes CDR1 SQVTM and CDR2 ANQGSEA. Between the trimmed V and J ends, which lost 6 bases and 1 base, there was a span of 12 bases. The CDR3 covers 13 residues. The CDR3 DNA reads as TGCAGCGTCCACAGGGCAGCGAACACTGAAGCTTTCTTT. As protein: CSVHRAANTEAFF.

The chain employs TRBV5-1 and TRBJ2-3; 7 nucleotides line up with TRBD2. Trimming at V came to 0 bases and at J to 0 bases, leaving 4 bases not matched to a gene. The CDR3 is made up of 16 amino acids. Germline V gives CDR1 SGHRS, CDR2 YFSETQ. The CDR3 DNA sequence: TGCGCCAGCAGCTTGGATTTGGGGGGGAGCACAGATACGCAGTATTTT. Translation gives CASSLDLGGSTDTQYF.

The chain employs TRBV3-1 and TRBJ1-1, with D hard to call. V lost 2 bases and J lost 0, with 7 bases in between. The germline gives CDR1 LGHDT, CDR2 YNNKEL (reference sequence). The CDR3 length is 14 residues. The chain's CDR3 is CASSQLELNTEAFF. CDR3 DNA: TGTGCCAGCAGCCAACTCGAATTGAACACTGAAGCTTTCTTT.

The sample holds a few counts of this clonotype. This rearrangement joins TRBV29-1 to TRBJ2-1; 13 positions match TRBD2. Germline CDR1 and CDR2: SQVTM and ANQGSEA. The V gene end was trimmed by 5 bases and the J gene end by 2 bases; junction bases not matched to a gene: 6. The CDR3 consists of 16 residues. CDR3 in DNA: TGCAGCGTTCCGGGACTAGCGGGAAATGCCTACAATGAGCAGTTCTTC. Amino acid sequence: CSVPGLAGNAYNEQFF.

The chain couples TRBV29-1 to TRBJ2-5; weak D call: TRBD1 (6 bases). The DNA end lines up better with TRBJ2-1; the J call may be wrong. Germline loops: CDR1 SQVTM, CDR2 ANQGSEA. The CDR3 loop spans 14 amino acids. The CDR3: CSVDRDKGFDEQFF. CDR3 nucleotide sequence: TGCAGCGTTGATAGGGACAAGGGGTTCGATGAGCAGTTCTTC.

This clonotype was recorded a few times. This chain joins TRBV27 and TRBJ2-3; a weak D match, TRBD1 (6 bases). V was clipped by 10 bases and J by 4 bases, with 12 bases between them. The CDR3 is 12 amino acids. Germline CDR1 reads MNHEY; CDR2 reads SMNVEV (reference sequence). The CDR3 DNA reads TGTGCCACAGGGGACGGGGCAGATACGCAGTATTTT. Translated, it gives CATGDGADTQYF.

This clonotype appeared a few times. The chain couples TRBV6-5 to TRBJ2-7, with D maybe TRBD2 (5 bases). This CDR3 comprises 13 residues. The V end lost 6 bases, the J end lost 3 bases, and 12 bases lay between the germline ends. Germline V gene sequence: CDR1 MNHEY, CDR2 SVGAGI. This CDR3 is CASRRTGDYEQYV. The CDR3 DNA reads as TGTGCCAGCAGAAGGACTGGAGACTACGAGCAGTACGTC.

V and J are TRBV18 and TRBJ2-2, with 7 bases fitting TRBD1. V was pared by 2 bases and J by 0 bases, with 3 bases of the junction left unmatched. Germline-derived CDR1 and CDR2 are KGHSH and LQKENI. The CDR3 extends over 16 amino acids. CDR3 sequence reads: CASSPRQGSNTGELFF. The CDR3 DNA follows: TGTGCCAGCTCACCAAGACAGGGTTCGAACACCGGGGAGCTGTTTTTT.

Only a few counts were recorded for this clonotype. The chain couples TRBV3-1 to TRBJ1-2; no clear D. Per the germline V gene, CDR1 is LGHDT and CDR2 is YNNKEL (reference sequence). V lost 1 base, J lost 2 bases, and 11 bases lay in between. The CDR3 length is 15 residues. This CDR3 is CASSQGGLGNYGYTF. The CDR3 nucleotides are TGTGCCAGCAGCCAAGGGGGTTTAGGAAACTATGGCTACACCTTC. The variable domain in full, with the rest retrieved from reference TRBV3-1 and TRBJ1-2, is DTAVSQTPKYLVTQMGNDKSIKCEQNLGHDTMYWYKQDSKKFLKIMFSYNNKELIINETVPNRFSPKSPDKAHLNLHINSLELGDSAVYFCASSQGGLGNYGYTFGSGTRLTVV.

This clonotype was recorded a few times. This chain connects TRBV20-1 to TRBJ1-1; no clear D. V lost 7 bases, J lost 0 bases, and 15 bases lay in between. Germline CDR1 DFQATT, CDR2 SNEGSKA (reference sequence). CDR3 size: 14 residues. The CDR3 protein is CSVTPLGLNTEAFF. The CDR3 DNA sequence: TGCAGTGTTACCCCTCTAGGGCTGAACACTGAAGCTTTCTTT.

This clonotype was seen more than once but under ten times. At one end the junction does not follow the germline gene, possibly because of a read error. V usage is TRBV12-3 or TRBV12-4 and J usage is TRBJ1-4, with 7 bases that match TRBD1. CDR3 length equals 13 residues. CDR3 DNA: TGTGCCAGCAGTTCCAGGGGGGGCGAAAAACTGTCTTTT. It codes for CASSSRGGEKLSF.

In this sample, this clonotype turned up a few times. The chain uses TRBV7-6 and TRBJ2-1, with 8 bases matching TRBD1. V gave up 5 bases and J gave up 7 bases; unmatched junction bases: 1. Germline CDR1 reads SGHVS; CDR2 reads FNYEAQ. The CDR3 spans 12 residues. The CDR3 loop reads CASSHRGNEQFF. CDR3 in DNA: TGTGCCAGCAGCCACAGGGGGAATGAGCAGTTCTTC.

Remarks on this clonotype: One end of the junction does not line up with germline, which may come from a read error. The chain employs TRBV5-6 and TRBJ1-4, with D possibly matching TRBD1 (5 bases). The CDR3 totals 14 residues. Germline CDR1 reads SGHDT; CDR2 reads YYEEEE. The CDR3, as DNA: TGTACCAGCAGCTCCTTTCGACAGAATGAAAAACTGTTTTTT. It codes for CTSSSFRQNEKLFF.

This clonotype was counted a few times. The chain recombines TRBV18 with TRBJ2-1; D is ambiguous. This CDR3 contains 14 residues. Germline V gene lookup returns CDR1 KGHSH and CDR2 LQKENI. Trimming removed 3 bases from V and 7 bases from J, with 13 bases in between. The DNA for the CDR3 is TGTGCCAGCTCACCGTTGACGACCCCGAATGAGCAGTTCTTC. This codes for CASSPLTTPNEQFF.

In its sample, this clonotype was seen a few times. The chain has TRBV6-4 and TRBJ2-1, with 11 bases aligning to TRBD2. V shed 6 bases, J shed 8 bases, and the junction held 9 bases outside the gene matches. This CDR3 is built from 15 residues. The germline V gene encodes CDR1 MRHNA and CDR2 SNTAGT. The CDR3 region is CASSLSGRAVDEQFF. CDR3 DNA sequence: TGTGCCAGCAGCCTTAGCGGGAGGGCCGTTGATGAGCAGTTCTTC.

As DNA, the CDR3 is TGCAGCGCCCTCGGACAGGGTGGCACTGAAGCTTTCTTT. Protein: CSALGQGGTEAFF. J is TRBJ1-1 and V is TRBV29-1; 8 bases agree with TRBD1. The CDR3 runs 13 residues. Losses at the gene ends were 7 bases for V and 4 bases for J; bases not matched to a gene: 8. Germline V gene lookup returns CDR1 SQVTM and CDR2 ANQGSEA.

This chain's CDR3 is CASRVGLAGVDTQYF. The CDR3 nucleotides are TGTGCCAGCAGGGTTGGACTAGCGGGAGTGGATACGCAGTATTTT. This chain joins TRBV7-3 and TRBJ2-3, with TRBD2 matching over 13 bases. The CDR3 runs 15 residues. The germline CDR1 and CDR2 sequences are SGHTA and FQGTGA. V gave up 6 bases and J gave up 6 bases; unmatched junction bases: 6. The complete variable domain, with remaining parts taken from reference TRBV7-3 and TRBJ2-3, reads GAGVSQTPSNKVTEKGKYVELRCDPISGHTALYWYRQSLGQGPEFLIYFQGTGAADDSGLPNDRFFAVRPEGSVSTLKIQRTERGDSAVYLCASRVGLAGVDTQYFGPGTRLTVL.

This clonotype was seen only a few times. The chain carries TRBV7-9 and TRBJ2-4; D not resolved. V was pared by 2 bases and J by 3 bases, with 8 bases between. Germline CDR1 is SEHNR and CDR2 is FQNEAQ (reference sequence). CDR3 size: 14 residues. CDR3: CASSLNFVKNIQYF. The CDR3, as DNA: TGTGCCAGCAGCTTAAATTTCGTCAAAAACATTCAGTACTTC.

This clonotype came up a few times. This chain uses TRBV7-9 with TRBJ2-5, with TRBD1 as a possible D gene (6 bases). From germline, CDR1 is SEHNR and CDR2 FQNEAQ (reference sequence). Trimming pared 2 bases from V and 2 bases from J, leaving 9 bases between. This CDR3 has 14 residues. The DNA for the CDR3 is TGTGCCAGCAGCTTACGACAGGAACAAGAGACCCAGTACTTC. It encodes CASSLRQEQETQYF.

The genes are TRBV20-1 and TRBJ2-5; D call uncertain. Judging by the DNA end, TRBJ2-7 fits better; the J call may be wrong. The germline CDR1 and CDR2 sequences are DFQATT and SNEGSKA (reference sequence). The CDR3 loop spans 12 amino acids. The CDR3 protein is CSASRPAYEQYF. CDR3 nucleotide sequence: TGCAGTGCCAGTCGACCCGCCTACGAGCAGTACTTC.

The V gene is TRBV5-1, the J gene TRBJ1-1, with 7 bases aligning to TRBD1. Germline loops: CDR1 SGHRS, CDR2 YFSETQ. This CDR3 comprises 14 residues. Trimming took 4 bases from V and 1 from J; bases not matched to a gene: 4. The CDR3 DNA is TGCGCCAGCAGCCGGGACAGTTGGAACACTGAAGCTTTCTTT. Protein: CASSRDSWNTEAFF.

The chain employs TRBV9 and TRBJ2-5; D perhaps matches TRBD1 (6 bases). Trimming shortened V by 5 bases and J by 2 bases, and 10 bases separated the two germline ends. The CDR3 totals 13 residues. Looked up from germline, CDR1 is SGDLS and CDR2 is YYNGEE. In DNA, the CDR3 is TGTGCCAGCAGACGACAGGAACAAGAGACCCAGTACTTC. Translation gives CASRRQEQETQYF. Full variable domain (rest looked up from reference TRBV9 and TRBJ2-5): DSGVTQTPKHLITATGQRVTLRCSPRSGDLSVYWYQQSLDQGLQFLIQYYNGEERAKGNILERFSAQQFPDLHSELNLSSLELGDSALYFCASRRQEQETQYFGPGTRLLVL.

Only a few counts were recorded for this clonotype. The J gene is TRBJ2-3, the V gene TRBV12-3 or TRBV12-4, with 11 bases fitting TRBD2. CDR3 size: 15 residues. The V gene end was trimmed by 4 bases and the J gene end by 7 bases; junction bases not matched to a gene: 7. The CDR3 spells CASSSPGLAANTQYF. CDR3 sequence (DNA): TGTGCCAGCAGTTCACCGGGACTAGCGGCAAATACGCAGTATTTT.

This sequence joins TRBV28 and TRBJ2-1; 8 bases agree with TRBD2. The CDR3 is made up of 13 amino acids. Trimming removed 6 bases from V and 6 bases from J; junction bases left unmatched: 4. Per the germline V gene, CDR1 is MDHEN and CDR2 is SYDVKM. DNA of the CDR3: TGTGCCAGCAGGGGAGCGGGGGTCAATGAGCAGTTCTTC. This translates into CASRGAGVNEQFF.

The chain links TRBV9 to TRBJ2-5; perhaps TRBD2 as D (5 bases). The CDR3 covers 13 residues. Germline V gives CDR1 SGDLS, CDR2 YYNGEE. The V end was cut by 0 bases, the J end by 11 bases, with 14 bases between. In nucleotides, the CDR3 is TGTGCCAGCAGCGTAGACGGGGTCGCGAAGCAGTACTTC. Translation: CASSVDGVAKQYF.

J is TRBJ1-4 and V is TRBV6-5; D is possibly TRBD1 (6 bases). Per the germline V gene, CDR1 is MNHEY and CDR2 is SVGAGI. The CDR3 extends over 14 amino acids. The V and J ends lost 4 bases and 6 bases respectively, with 12 bases between them. In DNA, the CDR3 is TGTGCCAGCAGTTTATTCAGGGGCCATGAAAAACTGTTTTTT. This translates into CASSLFRGHEKLFF.